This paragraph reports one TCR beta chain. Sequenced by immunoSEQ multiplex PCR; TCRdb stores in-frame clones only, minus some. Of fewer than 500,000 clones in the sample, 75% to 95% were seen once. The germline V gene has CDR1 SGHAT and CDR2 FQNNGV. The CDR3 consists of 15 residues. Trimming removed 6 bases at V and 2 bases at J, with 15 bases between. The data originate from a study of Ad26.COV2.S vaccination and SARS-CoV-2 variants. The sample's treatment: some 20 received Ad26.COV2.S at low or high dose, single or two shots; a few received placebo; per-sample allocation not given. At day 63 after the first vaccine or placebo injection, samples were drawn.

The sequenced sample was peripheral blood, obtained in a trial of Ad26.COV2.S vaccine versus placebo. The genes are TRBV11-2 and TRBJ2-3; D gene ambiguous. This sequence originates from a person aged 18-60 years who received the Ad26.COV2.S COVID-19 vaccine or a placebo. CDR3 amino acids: CASSSAEAFTDTQYF. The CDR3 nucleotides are TGTGCCAGCAGTTCGGCCGAAGCTTTCACAGATACGCAGTATTTT.